A selection of T cell receptor beta chains follows, all from one sample in a study of T cell responses to AZD1222 COVID-19 vaccine. Assay used: immunoSEQ multiplex PCR; TCRdb lists only in-frame clones, some missing. Counted here are some 170,000 clones, 94% occurring once; the ten biggest clones make up under 6%. This sample comprised peripheral blood, obtained 28 days after the second AZD1222 dose. These receptors came from an adult who received the AZD1222 COVID-19 vaccine. The CDR3 runs from the conserved cysteine through the conserved F or W. A D gene is named only where the DNA matches it firmly. Clone size is stated in some rows and not others, as once, few, many or a class when expanded.

TRBV7-9,once,TRBJ1-2,NA,CASSLAAGSYGYTF,TGTGCCAGCAGCTTAGCGGCGGGATCCTATGGCTACACCTTC
TRBV9,NA,TRBJ2-5,NA,CASSDGPPQETQYF,TGTGCCAGCAGCGACGGACCTCCCCAAGAGACCCAGTACTTC
TRBV2,NA,TRBJ1-1,NA,CASNYIPQQGFSTEAFF,TGTGCCAGCAATTACATCCCCCAACAGGGTTTCAGCACTGAAGCTTTCTTT
TRBV3-1/TRBV3-2,NA,TRBJ2-3,NA,CASGLMAGASTDTQYF,TGTGCCAGCGGGTTGATGGCAGGGGCTAGCACAGATACGCAGTATTTT
TRBV5-4,NA,TRBJ2-7,TRBD1,CASNRQGTYEQYF,TGTGCCAGCAATCGACAGGGGACCTACGAGCAGTACTTC
TRBV27,once,TRBJ1-5,NA,CASSDRFSNQPQHF,TGTGCCAGCAGCGACAGGTTTAGCAATCAGCCCCAGCATTTT
TRBV27,NA,TRBJ2-1,NA,CASSLIPVPYNEQFF,TGTGCCAGCAGTTTAATTCCCGTCCCCTACAATGAGCAGTTCTTC
TRBV6-5,NA,TRBJ1-2,NA,CASSPGTLTNYGYTF,TGTGCCAGCAGCCCCGGGACACTAACTAACTATGGCTACACCTTC
TRBV2,NA,TRBJ2-1,NA,CASSAIIRGNEQFF,TGTGCCAGCAGCGCGATAATCCGTGGTAATGAGCAGTTCTTC
TRBV7-8,NA,TRBJ1-3,NA,CASGRGGVDTIYF,TGTGCCAGCGGTAGGGGCGGGGTGGACACCATATATTTT
TRBV28,NA,TRBJ2-1,NA,CASSLSGRLSYNEQFF,TGTGCCAGCAGTTTATCTGGACGTCTATCCTACAATGAGCAGTTCTTC
TRBV7-9,NA,TRBJ2-3,NA,CASSPPSTDTQYF,TGTGCCAGCAGCCCGCCGAGCACAGATACGCAGTATTTT
TRBV5-1,once,TRBJ2-1,TRBD2,CASSFSGRDGNEQFF,TGCGCCAGCAGCTTTAGCGGGAGGGATGGCAATGAGCAGTTCTTC
TRBV6-2/TRBV6-3,NA,TRBJ2-1,TRBD2,CASSMVGASGSTGEQFF,TGTGCCAGCAGTATGGTTGGGGCTAGCGGGAGCACGGGTGAGCAGTTCTTC
TRBV29-1,NA,TRBJ1-2,TRBD1,CSGDRGNTF,TGCAGCGGGGACAGGGGGAACACCTTC
TRBV2,NA,TRBJ2-3,NA,CASSILGTSTDTQYF,TGTGCCAGCAGTATCCTAGGGACTAGCACAGATACGCAGTATTTT
TRBV6-1,NA,TRBJ1-2,NA,CASSEAGVFGGDYGYTF,TGTGCCAGCAGTGAAGCGGGAGTATTTGGCGGCGACTATGGCTACACCTTC
TRBV5-1,NA,TRBJ2-7,TRBD2,CASSLGLAGGYEQYF,TGCGCCAGCAGCTTGGGACTAGCGGGAGGATACGAGCAGTACTTC
TRBV7-9,NA,TRBJ2-2,TRBD2,CASSLTRELNGELFF,TGTGCCAGCAGCTTGACGCGGGAGCTTAACGGGGAGCTGTTTTTT
TRBV27,NA,TRBJ2-5,NA,CASSPRGLQETQYF,TGTGCCAGCAGCCCCCGGGGCCTCCAAGAGACCCAGTACTTC
TRBV7-2,NA,TRBJ2-7,NA,CASSSQVAGSYEQYF,TGTGCCAGCAGCTCACAGGTGGCGGGATCCTACGAGCAGTACTTC
TRBV5-6,NA,TRBJ1-1,NA,CASSFYGVEEAFF,TGTGCCAGCAGCTTTTATGGGGTGGAGGAAGCTTTCTTT
TRBV4-1,few,TRBJ2-3,TRBD2,CASSQDGAATGLAGSTDTQYF,TGCGCCAGCAGCCAAGATGGGGCAGCTACGGGACTAGCGGGGAGCACAGATACGCAGTATTTT